This T cell receptor beta chain was recorded in a study of CD8 T cells in ankylosing spondylitis. A single record per CDR3 protein comes from TCRdb applying MiXCR to the 5' RACE reads. The sample yields roughly 240,000 distinct CDR3 sequences, 32% seen once. The CDR3 extends over 15 amino acids. V dropped 0 bases and J dropped 0 bases, with 6 bases sitting between them. The sequencing input was blood, either unsorted or a sorted T cell fraction (not recorded which). This sequence joins TRBV12-3 or TRBV12-4 and TRBJ1-5, with D unclear. This TCR was sampled from a male donor with ankylosing spondylitis or in good health (not recorded which). This CDR3 is CASSLALDSNQPQHF. The CDR3 nucleotides read TGTGCCAGCAGTTTAGCGCTGGATAGCAATCAGCCCCAGCATTTT.